Listed here is a single T cell receptor beta chain. These data come from a study of patients and donors after allogeneic stem cell transplantation. TCRdb used MiXCR to reprocess the RT-PCR reads, holding one entry per CDR3 protein. The sample records approximately 88,000 distinct CDR3 sequences, approximately 5.2% being singletons. Trimming pared 0 bases from V and 1 base from J, leaving 16 bases between. This CDR3 is 16 amino acids long. CDR1 and CDR2 from the germline V gene are DFQATT and SNEGSKA (reference sequence). Source material: blood, either unsorted or a sorted T cell fraction (not recorded which). The source of this sequence is a human donor who was either an allogeneic HSCT recipient or a stem cell or donor lymphocyte infusion donor (not recorded which). It is not recorded whose cells these are; they may come from a transplant donor. The V gene is TRBV20-1, the J gene TRBJ2-7, with a weak D call TRBD1 (5 bases). The CDR3, as DNA: TGCAGTGCTAGAGATGCAGGGTCAGGGTGGTCCTACGAGCAGTACTTC. Protein sequence: CSARDAGSGWSYEQYF.